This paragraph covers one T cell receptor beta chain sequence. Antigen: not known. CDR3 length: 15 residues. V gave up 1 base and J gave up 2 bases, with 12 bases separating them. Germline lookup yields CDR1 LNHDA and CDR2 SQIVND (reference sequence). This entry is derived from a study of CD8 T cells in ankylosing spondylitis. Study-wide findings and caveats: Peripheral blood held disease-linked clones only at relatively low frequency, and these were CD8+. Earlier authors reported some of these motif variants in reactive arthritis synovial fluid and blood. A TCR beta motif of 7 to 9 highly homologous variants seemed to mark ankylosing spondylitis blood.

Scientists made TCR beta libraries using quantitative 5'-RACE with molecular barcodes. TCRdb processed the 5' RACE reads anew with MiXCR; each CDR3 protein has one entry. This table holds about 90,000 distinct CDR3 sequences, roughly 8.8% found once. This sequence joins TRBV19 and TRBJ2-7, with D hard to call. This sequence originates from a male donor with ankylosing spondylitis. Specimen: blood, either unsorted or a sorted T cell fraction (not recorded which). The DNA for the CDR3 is TGTGCCAGTAGTATAGTCGTGGCGCCCACCTACGAGCAGTACGTC. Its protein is CASSIVVAPTYEQYV.